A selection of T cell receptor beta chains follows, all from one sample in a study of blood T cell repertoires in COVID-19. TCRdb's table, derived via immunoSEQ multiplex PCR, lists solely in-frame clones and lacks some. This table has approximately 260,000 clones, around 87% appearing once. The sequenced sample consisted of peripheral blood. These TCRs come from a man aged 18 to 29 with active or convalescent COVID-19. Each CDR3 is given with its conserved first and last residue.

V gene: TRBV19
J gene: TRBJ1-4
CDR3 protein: CASRDTREKLFF

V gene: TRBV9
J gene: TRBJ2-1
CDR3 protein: CASSVGSGSYNEQFF

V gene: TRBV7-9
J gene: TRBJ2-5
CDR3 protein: CASSLGGLRETQYF

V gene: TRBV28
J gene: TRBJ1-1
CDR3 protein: CASSRDRVRLRAEAFF

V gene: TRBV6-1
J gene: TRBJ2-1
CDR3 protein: CASSEPGLERNEQFF

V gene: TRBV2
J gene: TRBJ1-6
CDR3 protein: CASSDFGLGDSPLHF

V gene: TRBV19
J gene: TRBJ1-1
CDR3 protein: CASSPRTGMNTEAFF

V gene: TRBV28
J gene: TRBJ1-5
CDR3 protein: CASTSGGINQPQHF

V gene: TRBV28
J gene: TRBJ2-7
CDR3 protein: CASSKVQGYEQYF

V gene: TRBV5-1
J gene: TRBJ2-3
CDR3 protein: CASNLAISGDTDTQYF

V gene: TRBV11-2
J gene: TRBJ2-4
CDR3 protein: CASSGGGIRAKNIQYF

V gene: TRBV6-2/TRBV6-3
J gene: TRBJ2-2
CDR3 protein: CASSLGTGTTGELFF

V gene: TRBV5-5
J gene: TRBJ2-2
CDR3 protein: CASSSFSGGTGELFF

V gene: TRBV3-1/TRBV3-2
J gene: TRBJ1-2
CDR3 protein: CASSRAPLSPVRGYTF

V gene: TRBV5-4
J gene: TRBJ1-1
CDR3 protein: CASHSSDTEAFF

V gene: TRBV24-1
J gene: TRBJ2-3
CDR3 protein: CATSELAGTSTDTQYF

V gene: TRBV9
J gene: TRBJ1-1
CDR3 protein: CASSVGPGTNTEAFF

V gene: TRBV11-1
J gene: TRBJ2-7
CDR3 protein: CASSPTGDPWGEQYF

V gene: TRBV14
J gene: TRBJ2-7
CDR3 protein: CASSQVRTSGEQYF

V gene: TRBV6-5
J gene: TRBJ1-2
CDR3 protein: CASSYSNSLNYGYTF

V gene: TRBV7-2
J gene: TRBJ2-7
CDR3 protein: CASTPGGIYEQYF

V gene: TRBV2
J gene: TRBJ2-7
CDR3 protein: CASGGLAGSGEQYF

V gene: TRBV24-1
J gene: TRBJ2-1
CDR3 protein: CATSEAGLGTYNEQFF

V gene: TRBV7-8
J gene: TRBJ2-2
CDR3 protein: CASSLDFRPNTGELFF

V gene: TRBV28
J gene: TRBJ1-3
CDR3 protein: CASQTVTGSGNTIYF

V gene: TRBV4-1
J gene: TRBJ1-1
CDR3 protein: CASSQDSGLRTEAFF

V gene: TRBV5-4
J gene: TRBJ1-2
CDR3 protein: CASSLAIQDFGYTF

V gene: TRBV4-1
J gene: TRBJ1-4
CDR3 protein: CASSHYPRTGGEKLFF

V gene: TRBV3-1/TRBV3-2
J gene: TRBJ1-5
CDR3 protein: CASSQSGQGSQPQHF

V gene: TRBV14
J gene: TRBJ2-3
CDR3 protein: CASSQLLSDTQYF

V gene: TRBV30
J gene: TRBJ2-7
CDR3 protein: CAWKGRDTYEQYF

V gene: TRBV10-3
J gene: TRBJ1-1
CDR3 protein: CAISSVGNTEAFF

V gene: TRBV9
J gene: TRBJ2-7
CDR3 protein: CASSPEGEYDIYEQYF

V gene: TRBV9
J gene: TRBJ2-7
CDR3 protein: CASSVGIARDEQYF

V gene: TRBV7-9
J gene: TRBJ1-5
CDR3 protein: CASSLEEVQPQHF

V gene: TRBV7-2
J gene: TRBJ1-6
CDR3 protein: CASSWADRENSPLHF

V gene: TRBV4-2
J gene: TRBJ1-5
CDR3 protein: CASSPLALGQDNQPQHF

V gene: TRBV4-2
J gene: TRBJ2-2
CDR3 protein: CASSQVRTSGVGELFF

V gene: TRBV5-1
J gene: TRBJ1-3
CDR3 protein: CASSFNGASGNTIYF

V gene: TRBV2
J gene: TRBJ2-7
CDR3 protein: CASSEATGSSYEQYF

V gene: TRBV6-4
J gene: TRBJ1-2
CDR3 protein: CASSSSLWSYGYTF

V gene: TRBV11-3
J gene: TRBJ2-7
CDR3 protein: CASSSSQGTSYEQYF

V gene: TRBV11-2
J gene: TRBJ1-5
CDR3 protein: CASSLDGRGSGQPQHF

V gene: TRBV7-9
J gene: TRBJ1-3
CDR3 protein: CASSPTVGNTIYF

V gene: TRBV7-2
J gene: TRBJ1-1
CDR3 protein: CASSSGADTEAFF

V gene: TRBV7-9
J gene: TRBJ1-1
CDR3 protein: CASSSTRAEAFF